Given below is one T cell receptor (beta chain) in context. Antigen: not known. This record comes from a study of blood T cells in healthy people across ages. Overall study findings and caveats: Shifts in expanded clonotypes may have been confounded by donor CMV status, which was unknown.

With V trimmed by 11 bases and J by 2 bases, 6 bases remained unmatched. This CDR3 spans 13 amino acids. Germline assignment: CDR1 MNHNS and CDR2 SASEGT. Sample-barcoded 5' priming and a J-beta primer mix drove a second PCR of about 6 to 11 cycles. TCRdb processed the 5' RACE reads anew with MiXCR; each CDR3 protein has one entry. The sample holds roughly 2 million distinct CDR3 sequences, around half seen once. This clonotype was sampled from a woman between 40 and 55 years old in good health. Sequenced material: blood. J is TRBJ1-5 and V is TRBV6-1; 7 bases are a match to TRBD1. This CDR3 is CAAAQGGNQPQHF. The DNA for the CDR3 is TGTGCCGCGGCCCAGGGGGGCAATCAGCCCCAGCATTTT.